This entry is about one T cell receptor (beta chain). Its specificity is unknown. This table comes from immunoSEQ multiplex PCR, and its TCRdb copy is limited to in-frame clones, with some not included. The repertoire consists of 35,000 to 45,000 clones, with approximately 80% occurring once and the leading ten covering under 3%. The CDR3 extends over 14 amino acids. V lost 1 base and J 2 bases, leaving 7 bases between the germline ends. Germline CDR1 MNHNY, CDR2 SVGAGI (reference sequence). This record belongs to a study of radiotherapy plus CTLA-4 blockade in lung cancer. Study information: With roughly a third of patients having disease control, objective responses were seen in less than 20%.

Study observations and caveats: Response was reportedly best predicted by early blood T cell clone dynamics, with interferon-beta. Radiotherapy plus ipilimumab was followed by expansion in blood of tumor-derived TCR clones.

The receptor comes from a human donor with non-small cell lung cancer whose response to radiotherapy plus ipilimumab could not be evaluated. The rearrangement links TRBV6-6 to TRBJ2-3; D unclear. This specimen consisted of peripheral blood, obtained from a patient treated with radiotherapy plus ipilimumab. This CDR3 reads CASSYLVNTDTQYF. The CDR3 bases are TGTGCCAGCAGTTACTTAGTCAACACAGATACGCAGTATTTT.